This T cell receptor beta chain was captured by sequencing in a study of Graves' ophthalmopathy and Graves' hyperthyroidism. Study at large: Hyperthyroidism was classified as stable if no ophthalmopathy occurred within 18 months of follow-up. Overall study findings and caveats: Blood repertoires reportedly contained most expanded thyroid clonotypes above 0.001 frequency.

Diagnostic conclusions were grounded in clinical symptoms, serum thyroxine, TRAb, thyroid ultrasound and orbital computed tomography. A note on this clonotype: Antigen: not known.

The sequenced template was RNA, covering the TCR beta CDR3 region. The library came from an HTBI-primed first-round RT-PCR and a second-round multiplex PCR. Each CDR3 protein gets one entry after TCRdb re-called the multiplex PCR reads with MiXCR. The table lists over a million distinct CDR3 sequences, about two fifths of them singletons. The CDR3 has 17 amino acids. J was trimmed by 6 bases and V by 5 bases; bases with no gene match: 15. CDR1 is SGHAT and CDR2 is FQNNGV in the germline V gene. The sequence was collected from an adult man with Graves' hyperthyroidism. The sequencing sample was made of peripheral blood or thyroid tissue (not recorded which). V and J are TRBV11-2 and TRBJ1-4, with 7 bases aligning to TRBD1. In DNA form, the CDR3 reads TGTGCCAGCAGCGTCATCCGGGACAGACGTAGGGATGAAAAACTGTTTTTT. It is translated as CASSVIRDRRRDEKLFF.